This TCR beta chain was identified in a study of blood T cells in healthy people across ages. Study outcomes and limitations: A roughly linear age-dependent decrease characterized TCR beta diversity per million T cells.

As to this clonotype: Its specificity is unknown.

Using a J-beta primer mix together with a sample-barcoded 5' primer, a second PCR was run for about 7 to 12 cycles. TCRdb re-analysed the 5' RACE reads in MiXCR, keeping a single row per CDR3 protein. The sample carries hundreds of thousands of distinct CDR3 sequences, about 54% recorded once. J was trimmed by 2 bases and V by 6 bases; bases with no gene match: 8. The CDR3 is 14 residues long. Germline-derived CDR1 and CDR2 are DFQATT and SNEGSKA (reference sequence). Per-sample yields of isolated PBMCs were at least 6 million. Sequencing used blood. This chain links TRBV20-1 with TRBJ2-7; 9 bases are shared with TRBD1. The receptor was derived from a man aged 55 to 69 in good health. DNA for the CDR3: TGCAGTGCAACTGGACAGGGGCAGACCTACGAGCAGTACTTC. The encoded protein is CSATGQGQTYEQYF.